One sample yielded the 15 T cell receptor beta chains listed below, sequenced in a study of blood T cell repertoires in COVID-19. Here immunoSEQ multiplex PCR was the method, and the copy in TCRdb shows in-frame clones only, minus some. The profile covers 90,000 to 120,000 clones, with about 83% appearing a single time and less than 5% taken by the ten largest. The sequencing sample was made of peripheral blood. Receptors were obtained from a woman between 65 and 79 years old with acute or convalescent COVID-19.

The CDR3 DNA is TGTGCCAGCAGCTTTCTAGGGTTCTTC. This codes for CASSFLGFF. This chain connects TRBV7-9 to TRBJ2-1; D unresolved. The germline V and J ends were trimmed by 3 bases and 15 bases, with 6 bases remaining between them. The CDR3 consists of 9 residues. Germline V gives CDR1 SEHNR, CDR2 FQNEAQ (reference sequence).

This clone occurred many times. This rearrangement joins TRBV16 to TRBJ2-3; unclear D gene. There are 14 residues in the CDR3. CDR1 is KGHSY, CDR2 FQNENV, per germline. Trimming removed 3 bases at V and 1 base at J, with 8 bases between. As DNA, the CDR3 is TGTGCCAGCAGCCACCATTCAGGCACAGATACGCAGTATTTT. Protein: CASSHHSGTDTQYF.

This clone was seen a single time. The V call is TRBV11-1, the J call TRBJ2-7, with D perhaps matching TRBD1 (6 bases). The length of the CDR3 is 13 residues. Germline CDR1 is SGHAT and CDR2 is FQDESV (reference sequence). Trimming left V 1 base short and J 3 bases short, with 7 bases between. CDR3 region: CASSLGRGYEQYV. CDR3 in DNA: TGTGCCAGCAGCTTAGGCAGGGGCTACGAGCAGTACGTC.

This rearrangement joins TRBV6-5 to TRBJ1-4; D possibly corresponds to TRBD1 (6 bases). This CDR3 spans 14 amino acids. In germline, CDR1 is MNHEY, CDR2 SVGAGI. Trimming left V 7 bases short and J 6 bases short, with 15 bases between. DNA of the CDR3: TGTGCCAGCAAGGGTGTGGCAGGGGATGAAAAACTGTTTTTT. Encoded protein: CASKGVAGDEKLFF.

V is TRBV7-2 and J is TRBJ2-1; 9 positions agree with TRBD1. With V trimmed by 5 bases and J by 5 bases, 4 bases remained unmatched. Looked up from germline, CDR1 is SGHTA and CDR2 is FQGNSA. The CDR3 consists of 14 residues. The CDR3 region has the DNA TGTGCCAGCAGCAGGGACAGGGTAAACAATGAGCAGTTCTTC. This encodes CASSRDRVNNEQFF.

V and J are TRBV5-4 and TRBJ1-3; possibly TRBD1 for D (6 bases). The CDR3 is 16 residues long. V was trimmed by 0 bases and J by 0 bases, leaving 10 bases between them. The germline gives CDR1 SGHNT, CDR2 YYREEE (reference sequence). CDR3 sequence (DNA): TGTGCCAGCAGCTTGGGGGGGCAGTTCTCTGGAAACACCATATATTTT. This translates into CASSLGGQFSGNTIYF.

This clone came up a few times. J is TRBJ1-1 and V is TRBV6-6; D perhaps matches TRBD1 (5 bases). CDR3 length: 15 amino acids. V was pared by 6 bases and J by 0 bases, with 14 bases between. Germline V gene lookup returns CDR1 MNHNY and CDR2 SVGAGI (reference sequence). The CDR3 DNA sequence: TGTGCCAGCAGGCCGGCGGGACCCTTGAACACTGAAGCTTTCTTT. Translation: CASRPAGPLNTEAFF.

The chain carries TRBV4-3 and TRBJ1-2; no clear D gene. The V end lost 4 bases, the J end lost 0 bases, and 9 bases lay between the germline ends. The germline V gene has CDR1 LGHNA and CDR2 YSLEER. The CDR3 consists of 14 residues. This CDR3 is CASSLGRPNYGYTF. Written as DNA, the CDR3 is TGCGCCAGCAGCCTGGGGAGACCTAACTATGGCTACACCTTC.

V gene TRBV18 combines with J gene TRBJ2-7, with D hard to call. Germline-derived CDR1 and CDR2 are KGHSH and LQKENI. The CDR3 has 13 amino acids. Trimming removed 4 bases from V and 5 bases from J, with 12 bases in between. CDR3 nucleotides: TGTGCCAGCTCACTCACCACTGCTCACGAGCAGTACGTC. Protein: CASSLTTAHEQYV.

The J gene is TRBJ2-7, the V gene TRBV6-5; 8 positions agree with TRBD2. J lost 0 bases, V lost 6 bases, and 7 bases had no gene match. Germline loops: CDR1 MNHEY, CDR2 SVGAGI. The length of the CDR3 is 15 residues. CDR3 sequence reads: CASRTRGRSSYEQYF. Written as DNA, the CDR3 is TGTGCCAGCAGAACGCGCGGGAGGAGCTCCTACGAGCAGTACTTC.

The V and J genes are TRBV3-1 (or the pseudogene TRBV3-2) and TRBJ1-2; D gene unclear. The CDR3 extends over 11 amino acids. Trimming cost V 3 bases and J 6 bases, with 5 bases left between them. The germline CDR1 and CDR2 sequences are LGHDT and YNNKEL (reference sequence). The CDR3 DNA follows: TGTGCCAGCAGCCACGGGGATGGCTACACCTTC. This gives the protein CASSHGDGYTF.

The chain employs TRBV19 and TRBJ1-3; D may be TRBD1 (5 bases). CDR1 is LNHDA, CDR2 SQIVND, per germline (reference sequence). This CDR3 has 14 amino acids. V dropped 5 bases and J dropped 4 bases, with 12 bases sitting between them. CDR3 region: CASSSWTKGNTIYF. For the CDR3, the DNA is TGTGCCAGTAGTTCTTGGACAAAAGGAAACACCATATATTTT.

The chain combines TRBV5-1 with TRBJ2-1; 11 nucleotides match TRBD1. The trim removed 0 bases at V and 6 bases at J, leaving 2 bases unmatched. Per the germline V gene, CDR1 is SGHRS and CDR2 is YFSETQ. There are 15 residues in the CDR3. This chain's CDR3 is CASSLGDRGINEQFF. Here the CDR3 DNA reads TGCGCCAGCAGCTTGGGGGACAGGGGGATCAATGAGCAGTTCTTC.

The chain recombines TRBV18 with TRBJ2-2, with TRBD2 as a possible D gene (5 bases). Trimming removed 4 bases from V and 4 bases from J, with 13 bases in between. Germline CDR1 reads KGHSH; CDR2 reads LQKENI. The CDR3 runs 15 residues. In DNA, the CDR3 is TGTGCCAGCTCACAACACCGGGATTCCACCGGGGAGCTGTTTTTT. Translation gives CASSQHRDSTGELFF. The whole variable domain, remainder taken from reference TRBV18 and TRBJ2-2, is NAGVMQNPRHLVRRRGQEARLRCSPMKGHSHVYWYRQLPEEGLKFMVYLQKENIIDESGMPKERFSAEFPKEGPSILRIQQVVRGDSAAYFCASSQHRDSTGELFFGEGSRLTVL.

The V and J genes are TRBV10-2 and TRBJ1-6; D unresolved. The CDR3 runs 14 residues. The germline V gene has CDR1 WSHSY and CDR2 SAAADI. V lost 2 bases to trimming and J lost 9 bases, with 11 bases between them. CDR3 region: CASSEQSSGSPLHF. The CDR3 DNA reads as TGCGCCAGCAGTGAGCAGTCTTCGGGTTCACCCCTCCACTTT.